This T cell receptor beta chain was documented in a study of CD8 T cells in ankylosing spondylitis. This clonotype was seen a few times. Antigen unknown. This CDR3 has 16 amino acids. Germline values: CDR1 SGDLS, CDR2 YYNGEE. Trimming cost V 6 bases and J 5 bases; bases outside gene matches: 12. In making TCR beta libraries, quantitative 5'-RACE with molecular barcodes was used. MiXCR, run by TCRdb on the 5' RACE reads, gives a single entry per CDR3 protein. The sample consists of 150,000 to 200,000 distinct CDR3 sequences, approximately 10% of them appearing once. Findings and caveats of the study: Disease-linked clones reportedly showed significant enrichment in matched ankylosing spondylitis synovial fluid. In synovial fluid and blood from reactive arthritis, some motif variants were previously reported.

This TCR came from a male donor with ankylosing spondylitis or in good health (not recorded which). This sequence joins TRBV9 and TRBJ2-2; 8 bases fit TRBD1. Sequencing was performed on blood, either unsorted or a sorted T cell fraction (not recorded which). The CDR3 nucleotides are TGTGCCAGCACCCCTCAGGGGGCGGTATATACCGGGGAGCTGTTTTTT. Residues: CASTPQGAVYTGELFF.